Listed below are T cell receptor beta chains from one sample, sequenced in a study of T-cell memory formation after mild COVID-19. One entry per CDR3 protein, called by TCRdb with MiXCR from the 5' RACE reads. The table has roughly 250,000 distinct CDR3 sequences, less than 20% seen once. Material: PBMCs or a T cell subset sorted from them (not recorded which). These TCRs come from a man younger than 30 who had mild COVID-19 (a few samples of this study predate the infection). Cell type and time point are not known. The CDR3 runs from the conserved cysteine through the conserved F or W. The order of the fields is CDR3 protein, CDR3 DNA, V gene, J gene, clone size, D gene. D genes are given only for firm matches. Size values are once, few and many counts, or a class for expanded clones, and some rows have none.

CDR3: CASSPPNPGQGSYEQYF
DNA: TGTGCCAGCTCACCACCGAACCCTGGGCAGGGGAGCTACGAGCAGTACTTC
V: TRBV18
J: TRBJ2-7
size: few
D: NA

CDR3: CASSQEGLYAEGNIQYF
DNA: TGCGCCAGCAGCCAAGAAGGCCTCTACGCTGAGGGAAACATTCAGTACTTC
V: TRBV4-3
J: TRBJ2-4
size: NA
D: NA

CDR3: CASSLGRQGGPTF
DNA: TGTGCCAGCAGCTTAGGGCGCCAAGGGGGACCCACCTTC
V: TRBV7-9
J: TRBJ1-2
size: NA
D: NA

CDR3: CASTTRTVNSPLHF
DNA: TGTGCCAGCACGACCCGGACAGTTAATTCACCCCTCCACTTT
V: TRBV6-5
J: TRBJ1-6
size: NA
D: NA

CDR3: CASSFRSNTGELFF
DNA: TGCGCCAGCAGCTTCCGTTCGAACACCGGGGAGCTGTTTTTT
V: TRBV5-1
J: TRBJ2-2
size: NA
D: NA

CDR3: CASSFSGGGETQYF
DNA: TGCGCCAGCAGCTTTAGCGGTGGCGGTGAGACCCAGTACTTC
V: TRBV5-1
J: TRBJ2-5
size: many
D: NA

CDR3: CASSLAGETDTQYF
DNA: TGTGCCAGCAGTTTAGCAGGGGAGACAGATACGCAGTATTTT
V: TRBV12-3/TRBV12-4
J: TRBJ2-3
size: few
D: NA

CDR3: CASSQSVTGIQETQYF
DNA: TGTGCCAGCAGCCAGAGTGTTACAGGGATCCAAGAGACCCAGTACTTC
V: TRBV4-2
J: TRBJ2-5
size: few
D: NA

CDR3: CASSLEGQGNEQFF
DNA: TGCGCCAGCAGCTTGGAGGGCCAGGGGAATGAGCAGTTCTTC
V: TRBV5-1
J: TRBJ2-1
size: few
D: NA

CDR3: CASTQTSGGAREQFF
DNA: TGTGCCAGCACTCAGACTAGCGGGGGGGCGCGGGAGCAGTTCTTC
V: TRBV3-1
J: TRBJ2-1
size: NA
D: TRBD2

CDR3: CASSPTGQGGHIQYF
DNA: TGTGCCAGCAGTCCCACAGGACAGGGTGGGCACATTCAGTACTTC
V: TRBV12-3/TRBV12-4
J: TRBJ2-4
size: NA
D: TRBD1

CDR3: CSVAGPTYGYTF
DNA: TGCAGCGTTGCAGGGCCCACCTATGGCTACACCTTC
V: TRBV29-1
J: TRBJ1-2
size: few
D: NA

CDR3: CASSPDPAGANVLTF
DNA: TGTGCCAGCAGCCCTGATCCGGCTGGGGCCAACGTCCTGACTTTC
V: TRBV7-6
J: TRBJ2-6
size: NA
D: NA

CDR3: CAISESLAQETQYF
DNA: TGTGCCATCAGTGAGTCGCTAGCACAAGAGACCCAGTACTTC
V: TRBV10-3
J: TRBJ2-5
size: few
D: NA

CDR3: CASSLRQGNTEAFF
DNA: TGTGCCAGCAGTCTCAGACAGGGAAACACTGAAGCTTTCTTT
V: TRBV2
J: TRBJ1-1
size: large
D: TRBD1

CDR3: CASSRWVEDEKLFF
DNA: TGTGCCAGCAGTCGTTGGGTAGAGGACGAAAAACTGTTTTTT
V: TRBV2
J: TRBJ1-4
size: NA
D: NA

CDR3: CASSSMGAVNIQYF
DNA: TGCGCCAGCAGCTCCATGGGGGCCGTAAACATTCAGTACTTC
V: TRBV5-1
J: TRBJ2-4
size: NA
D: NA

CDR3: CASSLIVRLHNEQFF
DNA: TGTGCCAGCAGTCTAATCGTTCGCCTCCACAATGAGCAGTTCTTC
V: TRBV7-9
J: TRBJ2-1
size: few
D: NA

CDR3: CASSQAGPDDEAFF
DNA: TGTGCCAGCAGCCAAGCGGGGCCCGACGATGAAGCTTTCTTT
V: TRBV14
J: TRBJ1-1
size: NA
D: NA

CDR3: CASSLGGDREVQFF
DNA: TGTGCCAGCAGCTTAGGGGGAGACAGGGAGGTGCAGTTCTTC
V: TRBV7-2
J: TRBJ2-1
size: many
D: NA

CDR3: CASSLDRGLGAFF
DNA: TGTGCCAGCAGCTTGGACAGGGGGCTGGGAGCTTTCTTT
V: TRBV5-6
J: TRBJ1-1
size: few
D: TRBD1

CDR3: CASSGTGYTQYF
DNA: TGTGCCAGCAGTGGGACAGGATATACGCAGTATTTT
V: TRBV25-1
J: TRBJ2-3
size: NA
D: TRBD1

CDR3: CASSYWGTAAPYEQYF
DNA: TGTGCCAGCAGTTACTGGGGGACCGCGGCACCCTACGAGCAGTACTTC
V: TRBV6-6
J: TRBJ2-7
size: few
D: NA

CDR3: CASSYGWGQETQYF
DNA: TGTGCCAGCAGTTATGGATGGGGGCAAGAGACCCAGTACTTC
V: TRBV6-2/TRBV6-3
J: TRBJ2-5
size: NA
D: NA

CDR3: CASSLAGQTSGVYTGELFF
DNA: TGTGCCAGCAGCTTAGCGGGTCAAACTAGCGGGGTGTATACCGGGGAGCTGTTTTTT
V: TRBV7-6
J: TRBJ2-2
size: few
D: TRBD2

CDR3: CASSMARNTEAFF
DNA: TGTGCCAGTAGTATGGCCAGAAACACTGAAGCTTTCTTT
V: TRBV19
J: TRBJ1-1
size: NA
D: NA

CDR3: CASSLTQGRGEQYF
DNA: TGTGCCAGCAGTTTAACCCAGGGCAGAGGCGAGCAGTACTTC
V: TRBV12-3/TRBV12-4
J: TRBJ2-7
size: NA
D: NA

CDR3: CASSVRTNYGYTF
DNA: TGTGCCAGCAGCGTAAGGACCAACTATGGCTACACCTTC
V: TRBV9
J: TRBJ1-2
size: NA
D: NA

CDR3: CASSSRTSGGGTQYF
DNA: TGTGCCAGCAGCTCCCGGACTAGCGGGGGGGGTACGCAGTATTTT
V: TRBV9
J: TRBJ2-3
size: NA
D: TRBD2

CDR3: CASRTRYGNTIYF
DNA: TGTGCCAGCAGAACTAGATATGGAAACACCATATATTTT
V: TRBV7-2
J: TRBJ1-3
size: NA
D: NA

CDR3: CASSQGVNLGETQYF
DNA: TGTGCCAGCAGCCAAGGGGTTAACCTGGGGGAGACCCAGTACTTC
V: TRBV3-1
J: TRBJ2-5
size: NA
D: NA

CDR3: CASSFERLDYGYTF
DNA: TGCGCCAGCAGCTTCGAGCGCCTTGACTATGGCTACACCTTC
V: TRBV5-1
J: TRBJ1-2
size: NA
D: NA

CDR3: CASRWGGLYGYTF
DNA: TGTGCCAGCAGATGGGGGGGCCTCTATGGCTACACCTTC
V: TRBV2
J: TRBJ1-2
size: few
D: NA

CDR3: CASSPEGTGGLTGELFF
DNA: TGCGCCAGCAGCCCCGAAGGGACAGGGGGACTCACCGGGGAGCTGTTTTTT
V: TRBV4-3
J: TRBJ2-2
size: few
D: TRBD1

CDR3: CASSRDSQAVTGELFF
DNA: TGTGCCAGCAGCCGGGACTCCCAAGCGGTCACCGGGGAGCTGTTTTTT
V: TRBV7-8
J: TRBJ2-2
size: NA
D: NA

CDR3: CASSARDGYTF
DNA: TGTGCCAGCAGCGCCAGGGATGGCTACACCTTC
V: TRBV9
J: TRBJ1-2
size: few
D: NA

CDR3: CASSPPGAFNYGYTF
DNA: TGTGCCAGCTCACCACCGGGAGCCTTTAACTATGGCTACACCTTC
V: TRBV18
J: TRBJ1-2
size: NA
D: NA

CDR3: CASSPQPANYGYTF
DNA: TGTGCCAGCTCACCACAGCCAGCTAACTATGGCTACACCTTC
V: TRBV18
J: TRBJ1-2
size: NA
D: NA

CDR3: CASSLVFRQGNTGELFF
DNA: TGTGCCAGCAGCTTAGTCTTCCGGCAGGGAAACACCGGGGAGCTGTTTTTT
V: TRBV11-2
J: TRBJ2-2
size: NA
D: NA

CDR3: CASSERDTEAFF
DNA: TGTGCCAGCAGCGAAAGGGACACTGAAGCTTTCTTT
V: TRBV7-6
J: TRBJ1-1
size: NA
D: NA

CDR3: CASSLGPGAGNTIYF
DNA: TGTGCCAGCAGCTTAGGCCCAGGGGCTGGAAACACCATATATTTT
V: TRBV7-2
J: TRBJ1-3
size: NA
D: NA

CDR3: CASSRSSGYTLDEQFF
DNA: TGTGCCAGCTCACGATCTAGCGGATATACCCTGGATGAGCAGTTCTTC
V: TRBV18
J: TRBJ2-1
size: NA
D: TRBD2

CDR3: CASSEAQGFEGYTF
DNA: TGTGCCAGCAGTGAAGCGCAGGGTTTCGAGGGCTACACCTTC
V: TRBV6-1
J: TRBJ1-2
size: NA
D: NA

CDR3: CASSYGTPLYNEQFF
DNA: TGTGCCAGCAGTTACGGGACTCCCCTCTACAATGAGCAGTTCTTC
V: TRBV6-2/TRBV6-3
J: TRBJ2-1
size: NA
D: NA

CDR3: CASSYRDIGSPLHF
DNA: TGTGCCAGCAGTTACAGGGATATTGGTTCACCCCTCCACTTT
V: TRBV6-5
J: TRBJ1-6
size: many
D: NA

CDR3: CASSFYSLGDEKLFF
DNA: TGTGCCAGCAGCTTCTACTCTCTCGGGGATGAAAAACTGTTTTTT
V: TRBV5-5
J: TRBJ1-4
size: NA
D: NA

CDR3: CASEPGTGGYQPQHF
DNA: TGTGCCAGCGAGCCCGGGACAGGGGGATATCAGCCCCAGCATTTT
V: TRBV2
J: TRBJ1-5
size: NA
D: TRBD1

CDR3: CSARWSTDTQYF
DNA: TGCAGTGCTAGGTGGTCGACAGATACGCAGTATTTT
V: TRBV20-1
J: TRBJ2-3
size: NA
D: NA